This T cell receptor beta chain was profiled in a study of T-cell reconstitution after alpha-beta-depleted transplantation in children. During its preparation, the TCRbeta library received unique molecular identifiers. TCRdb reprocessed the PCR reads via MiXCR and lists one record per CDR3 protein. The table includes roughly 100,000 distinct CDR3 sequences, about 6% detected once. V shed 3 bases and J shed 1 base, with 12 bases lying between them. CDR3 length: 16 amino acids. Germline CDR1 is LGHDT and CDR2 is YNNKEL (reference sequence). The rearrangement joins TRBV3-1 to TRBJ2-2; D not resolved. The sample consisted of PBMCs, mostly from graft donor cells, taken 60 days after TCRalphabeta/CD19-depleted stem cell transplant. The TCR was taken from a female patient between 2 and 10 years old who had a stem cell transplant for Fanconi anemia, so the T cells may come from the graft donor. The CDR3 DNA sequence: TGTGCCAGCAGCCACGTACTTCTAGGGAACACCGGGGAGCTGTTTTTT. Its translation is CASSHVLLGNTGELFF.